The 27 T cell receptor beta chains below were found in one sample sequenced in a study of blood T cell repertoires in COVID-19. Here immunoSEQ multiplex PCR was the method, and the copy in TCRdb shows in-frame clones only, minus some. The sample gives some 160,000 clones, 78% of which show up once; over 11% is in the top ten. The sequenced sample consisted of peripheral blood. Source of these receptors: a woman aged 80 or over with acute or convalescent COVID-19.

For the CDR3, the DNA is TGTGCCAGTAGTGGGGGAGGAGGGTATAGCAATCAGCCCCAGCATTTT. Translating it yields CASSGGGGYSNQPQHF. This chain connects TRBV19 to TRBJ1-5; TRBD1 is a possible D gene (5 bases). Germline CDR1 is LNHDA and CDR2 is SQIVND (reference sequence). V was clipped by 5 bases and J by 0 bases, with 14 bases between them. The CDR3 length is 16 residues.

The DNA of the CDR3 is TGTGCCAGTAGTATTAGGGGGCGGGAGGTAAATGAGCAGTTCTTC. Protein: CASSIRGREVNEQFF. The J gene is TRBJ2-1, the V gene TRBV19; TRBD2 is a possible D gene (8 bases). The V gene lost 3 bases and the J gene lost 7 bases, with 16 bases spanning the gap. Germline loops: CDR1 LNHDA, CDR2 SQIVND (reference sequence). The CDR3 length is 15 residues.

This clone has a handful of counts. The CDR3 reads CASSTWGQGNTIYF. DNA for the CDR3: TGTGCCAGCAGCACATGGGGACAGGGAAACACCATATATTTT. The J gene is TRBJ1-3, the V gene TRBV5-5; 7 bases are shared with TRBD1. CDR3 length: 14 amino acids. Germline-derived CDR1 and CDR2 are SGHKS and YYEKEE (reference sequence). J lost 4 bases, V lost 4 bases, and 5 bases had no gene match.

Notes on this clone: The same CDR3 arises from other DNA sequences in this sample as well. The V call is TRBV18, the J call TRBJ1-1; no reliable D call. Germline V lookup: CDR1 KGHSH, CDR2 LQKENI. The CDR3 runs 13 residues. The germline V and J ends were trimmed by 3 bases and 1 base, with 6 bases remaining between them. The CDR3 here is CASSPTGNTEAFF. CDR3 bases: TGTGCCAGCTCACCGACTGGGAACACTGAAGCTTTCTTT.

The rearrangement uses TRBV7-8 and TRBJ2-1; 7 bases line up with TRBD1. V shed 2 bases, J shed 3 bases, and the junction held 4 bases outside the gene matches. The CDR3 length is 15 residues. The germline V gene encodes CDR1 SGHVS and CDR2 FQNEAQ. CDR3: CASSLPTGIYNEQFF. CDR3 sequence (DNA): TGTGCCAGCAGCTTACCGACAGGGATCTACAATGAGCAGTTCTTC.

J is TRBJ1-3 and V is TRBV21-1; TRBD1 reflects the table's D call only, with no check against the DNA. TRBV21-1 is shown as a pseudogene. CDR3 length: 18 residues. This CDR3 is CASSPDKTEHGSGNTIYF. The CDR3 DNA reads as TGTGCCAGCAGCCCCGACAAGACAGAGCACGGGTCTGGAAACACCATATATTTT.

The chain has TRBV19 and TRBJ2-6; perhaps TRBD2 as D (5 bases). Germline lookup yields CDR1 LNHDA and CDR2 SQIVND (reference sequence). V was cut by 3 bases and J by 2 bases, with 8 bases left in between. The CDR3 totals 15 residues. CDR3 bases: TGTGCCAGTAGTATCGGAGGCACTGGGGCCAACGTCCTGACTTTC. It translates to CASSIGGTGANVLTF.

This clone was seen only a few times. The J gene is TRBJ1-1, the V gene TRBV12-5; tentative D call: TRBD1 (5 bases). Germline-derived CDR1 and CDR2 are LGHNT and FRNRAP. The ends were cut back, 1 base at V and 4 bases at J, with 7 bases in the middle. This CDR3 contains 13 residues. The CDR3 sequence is CASGLEGFTEAFF. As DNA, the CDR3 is TGTGCTAGTGGTTTGGAGGGGTTCACTGAAGCTTTCTTT.

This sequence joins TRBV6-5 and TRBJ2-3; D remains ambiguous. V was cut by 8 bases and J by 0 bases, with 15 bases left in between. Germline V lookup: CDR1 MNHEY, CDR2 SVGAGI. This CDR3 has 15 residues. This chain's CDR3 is CASLATVTSTDTQYF. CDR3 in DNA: TGTGCCAGCCTCGCAACGGTTACTAGCACAGATACGCAGTATTTT.

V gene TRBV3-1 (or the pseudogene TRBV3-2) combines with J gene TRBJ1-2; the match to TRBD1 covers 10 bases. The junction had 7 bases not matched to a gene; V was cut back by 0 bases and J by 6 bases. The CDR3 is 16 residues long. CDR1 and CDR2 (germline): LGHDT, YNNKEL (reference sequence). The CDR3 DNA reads TGTGCCAGCAGCCAAGATTGGGACAGGGGTCGAGATGGCTACACCTTC. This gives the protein CASSQDWDRGRDGYTF.

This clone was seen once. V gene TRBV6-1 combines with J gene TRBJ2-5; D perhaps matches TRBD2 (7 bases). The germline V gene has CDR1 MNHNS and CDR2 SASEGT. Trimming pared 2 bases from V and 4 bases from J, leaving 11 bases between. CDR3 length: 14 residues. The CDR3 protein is CASSERGGGETQYF. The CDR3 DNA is TGTGCCAGCAGTGAAAGGGGAGGGGGAGAGACCCAGTACTTC.

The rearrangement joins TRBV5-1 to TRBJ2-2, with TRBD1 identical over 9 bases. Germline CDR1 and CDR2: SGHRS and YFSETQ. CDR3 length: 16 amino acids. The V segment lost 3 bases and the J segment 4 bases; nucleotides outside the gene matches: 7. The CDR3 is CASSSTGTGTTGELFF. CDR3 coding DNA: TGCGCCAGCAGCTCTACCGGGACAGGGACCACCGGGGAGCTGTTTTTT.

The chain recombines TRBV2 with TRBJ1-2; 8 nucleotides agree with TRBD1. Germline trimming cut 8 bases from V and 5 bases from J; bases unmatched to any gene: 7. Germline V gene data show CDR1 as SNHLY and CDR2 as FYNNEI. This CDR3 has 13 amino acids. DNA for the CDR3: TGTGCCAGCTTTCAACAGGGGGAATATGGCTACACCTTC. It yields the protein CASFQQGEYGYTF. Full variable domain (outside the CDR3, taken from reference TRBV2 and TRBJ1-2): EPEVTQTPSHQVTQMGQEVILRCVPISNHLYFYWYRQILGQKVEFLVSFYNNEISEKSEIFDDQFSVERPDGSNFTLKIRSTKLEDSAMYFCASFQQGEYGYTFGSGTRLTVV.

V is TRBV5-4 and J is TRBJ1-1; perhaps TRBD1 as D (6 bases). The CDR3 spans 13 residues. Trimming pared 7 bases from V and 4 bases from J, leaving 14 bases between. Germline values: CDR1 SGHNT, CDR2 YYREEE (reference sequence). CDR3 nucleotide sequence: TGTGCCAGCGGGAGACAGGTTACCACTGAAGCTTTCTTT. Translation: CASGRQVTTEAFF.

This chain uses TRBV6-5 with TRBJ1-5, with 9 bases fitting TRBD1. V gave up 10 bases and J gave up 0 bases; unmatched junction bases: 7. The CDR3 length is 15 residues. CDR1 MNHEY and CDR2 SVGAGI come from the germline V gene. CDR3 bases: TGTGCCACTGGACAGGGGACGTATAGCAATCAGCCCCAGCATTTT. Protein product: CATGQGTYSNQPQHF.

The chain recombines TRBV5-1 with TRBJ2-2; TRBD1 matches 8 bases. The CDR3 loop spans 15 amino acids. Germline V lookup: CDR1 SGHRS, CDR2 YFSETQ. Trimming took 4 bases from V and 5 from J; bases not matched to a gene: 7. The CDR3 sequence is CASSPDREVTGELFF. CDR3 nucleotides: TGCGCCAGCAGCCCGGACAGGGAGGTAACCGGGGAGCTGTTTTTT.

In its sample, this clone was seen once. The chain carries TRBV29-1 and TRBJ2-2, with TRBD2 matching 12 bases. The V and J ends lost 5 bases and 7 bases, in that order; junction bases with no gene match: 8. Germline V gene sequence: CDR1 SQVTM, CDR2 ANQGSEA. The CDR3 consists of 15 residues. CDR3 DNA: TGCAGCGTTTTGCTAGCGGGAGGGCCTATCGGGGAGCTGTTTTTT. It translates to CSVLLAGGPIGELFF.

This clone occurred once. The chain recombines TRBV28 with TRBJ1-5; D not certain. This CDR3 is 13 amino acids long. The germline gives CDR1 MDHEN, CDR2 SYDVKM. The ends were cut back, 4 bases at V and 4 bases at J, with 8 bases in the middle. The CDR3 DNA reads TGTGCCAGCAGTTCGGGAGTGAATCAGCCCCAGCATTTT. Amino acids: CASSSGVNQPQHF. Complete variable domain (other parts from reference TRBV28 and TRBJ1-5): DVKVTQSSRYLVKRTGEKVFLECVQDMDHENMFWYRQDPGLGLRLIYFSYDVKMKEKGDIPEGYSVSREKKERFSLILESASTNQTSMYLCASSSGVNQPQHFGDGTRLSIL.

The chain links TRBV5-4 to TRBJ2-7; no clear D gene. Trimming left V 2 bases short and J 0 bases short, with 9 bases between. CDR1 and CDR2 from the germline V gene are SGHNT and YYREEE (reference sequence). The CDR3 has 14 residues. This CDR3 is CASSLERSSYEQYF. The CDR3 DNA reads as TGTGCCAGCAGCTTAGAGCGTAGCTCCTACGAGCAGTACTTC.

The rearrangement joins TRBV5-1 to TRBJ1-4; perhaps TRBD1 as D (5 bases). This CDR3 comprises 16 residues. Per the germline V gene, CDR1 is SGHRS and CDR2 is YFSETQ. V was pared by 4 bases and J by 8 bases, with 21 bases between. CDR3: CASSRGTGGEIEKLFF. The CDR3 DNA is TGCGCCAGCAGCCGGGGTACAGGCGGGGAAATAGAAAAACTGTTTTTT.

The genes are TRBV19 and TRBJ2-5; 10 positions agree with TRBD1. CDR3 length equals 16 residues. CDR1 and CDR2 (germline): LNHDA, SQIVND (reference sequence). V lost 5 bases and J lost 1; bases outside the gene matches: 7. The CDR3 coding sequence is TGTGCCAGTAGTGGTCGGGACAGGGGTTCCCAAGAGACCCAGTACTTC. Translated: CASSGRDRGSQETQYF.

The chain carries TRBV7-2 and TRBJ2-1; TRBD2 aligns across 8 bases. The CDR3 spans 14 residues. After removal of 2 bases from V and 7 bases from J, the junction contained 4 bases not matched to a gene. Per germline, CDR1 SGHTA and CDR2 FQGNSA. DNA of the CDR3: TGTGCCAGCAGCTTACGGGGGGGCCTGAATGAGCAGTTCTTC. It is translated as CASSLRGGLNEQFF.

Here the CDR3 DNA reads TGTGCCAGCAGCGATACAGGACCCTATGGCTACACCTTC. Translation: CASSDTGPYGYTF. The rearrangement joins TRBV6-5 to TRBJ1-2; possibly TRBD1 for D (5 bases). CDR1 and CDR2 from the germline V gene are MNHEY and SVGAGI. V shed 6 bases and J shed 4 bases, with 12 bases lying between them. CDR3 length equals 13 residues.

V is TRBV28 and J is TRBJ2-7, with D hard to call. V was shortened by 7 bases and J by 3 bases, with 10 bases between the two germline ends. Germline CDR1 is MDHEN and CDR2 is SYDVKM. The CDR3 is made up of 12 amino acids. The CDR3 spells CASMSDNYEQYF. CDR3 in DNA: TGTGCCAGCATGAGTGATAACTACGAGCAGTACTTC.

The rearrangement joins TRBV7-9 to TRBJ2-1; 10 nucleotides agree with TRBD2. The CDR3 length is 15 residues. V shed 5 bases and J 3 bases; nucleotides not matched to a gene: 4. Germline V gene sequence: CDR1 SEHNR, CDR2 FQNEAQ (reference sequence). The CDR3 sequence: CASSNLAGVYNEQFF. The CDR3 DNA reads TGTGCCAGCAGCAACCTAGCGGGGGTCTACAATGAGCAGTTCTTC.

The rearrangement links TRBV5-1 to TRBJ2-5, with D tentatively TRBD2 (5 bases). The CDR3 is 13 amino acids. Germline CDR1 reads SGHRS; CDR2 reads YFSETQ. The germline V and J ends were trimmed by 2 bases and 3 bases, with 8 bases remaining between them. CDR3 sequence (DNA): TGCGCCAGCAGCTTCACAGCGGAAGAGACCCAGTACTTC. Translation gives CASSFTAEETQYF.

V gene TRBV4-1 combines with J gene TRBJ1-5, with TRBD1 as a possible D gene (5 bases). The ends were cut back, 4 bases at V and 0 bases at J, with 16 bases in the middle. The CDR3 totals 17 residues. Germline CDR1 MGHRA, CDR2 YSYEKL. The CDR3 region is CASSRQPTTGSNQPQHF. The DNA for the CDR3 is TGCGCCAGCAGCCGACAACCAACCACAGGTAGCAATCAGCCCCAGCATTTT.